This TCR beta chain was observed in a study of beta chain features in type 1 diabetes. About the research overall: All samples together contributed 90 million to 130 million sorted cells for examination. Findings and limits, study-wide: The analysis here could not establish whether HLA type shapes TCRB rearrangement.

Germline V CDR1 and CDR2: SEHNR, FQNEAQ (reference sequence). J was trimmed by 3 bases and V by 1 base; bases with no gene match: 10. This CDR3 is 17 amino acids long. Sorting of CD4+ naive, central memory, regulatory and stem cell-like memory cells was performed via CD45RO/CCR7/CD25/CD127/CD95/CD27. Isolated RNA was reverse transcribed in full, so expressed TCRB transcripts were sequenced. The assay was immunoSEQ multiplex PCR, and TCRdb's table has in-frame clones only and misses some. The sample has about 350,000 clones, around 20% seen once. On this clone: Its antigen is not identified.

The sample taken for sequencing was naive CD4+ T cells from blood. The chain has TRBV7-9 and TRBJ1-2; TRBD1 matches 8 bases. This sequence was found in a woman aged 18-29 years in good health. DNA of the CDR3: TGTGCCAGCAGCTTAGTGCCGGGCAGGGGGCGAGACTATGGCTACACCTTC. Its translation is CASSLVPGRGRDYGYTF.